This TCR beta chain was sequenced in a study of CD8+ T cells in alopecia areata. Overall study context: Percent affected scalp area, the SALT score, rated treated patients' severity. Study conclusions and caveats: Because one nonresponder was included, the link of baseline CD8+ expansion to response is considered uncertain.

After isolation, RNA underwent reverse transcription to generate cDNA as the sequencing template. Sequencing was performed with immunoSEQ multiplex PCR; in TCRdb, only in-frame clones are kept and a portion is missing. The data show 150,000 to 200,000 clones, around three fifths seen once. CDR1 and CDR2 from the germline V gene are GTSNPN and SVGIG (reference sequence). This CDR3 comprises 14 residues. Trimming cost V 3 bases and J 4 bases, with 12 bases left between them. Turning to this clone: The antigen is unknown.

Treatment specified: oral pan-JAK inhibitor, 5-10 mg twice daily. The specimen was CD4+ T cells sorted from blood, collected between weeks 47 and 50, from a patient treated with tofacitinib. This clonotype was sampled from a human donor with alopecia areata. V usage is TRBV30 and J usage is TRBJ2-2, with no clear D. The CDR3 sequence is CAWRSGTLTGELFF. The CDR3 DNA reads as TGTGCCTGGAGGTCGGGTACTCTCACCGGGGAGCTGTTTTTT.